Sequencing of this T cell receptor (beta chain) was carried out in a study of blood T cell repertoires in COVID-19. Overall study: COVID-19 samples from acute and convalescent phases originated in the United States, Italy and Spain. PBMCs, B-cell-depleted T cells, or T cells were the source of the cDNA or gDNA that made up the material.

The table came from immunoSEQ multiplex PCR; TCRdb's copy has only in-frame clones and leaves some out. The sample includes roughly 46,000 clones, roughly four fifths seen only once; the top ten take about 7%. This CDR3 comprises 10 residues. Input material: peripheral blood. V and J are TRBV21-1 and TRBJ2-7; the table's D gene call, TRBD2, was not cross checked with the DNA. TRBV21-1 is labeled a pseudogene. This sequence originates from a man in his 60s with active COVID-19. This chain's CDR3 is CASSRYEQYF. The CDR3 DNA reads TGTGCCAGCAGTCGGTACGAGCAGTACTTC.